This T cell receptor (beta chain) came from a study of shared clonotypes between healthy human individuals. Study conclusions and caveats: Expectations were that clonotype sharing among donors would be affected by sequencing depth.

Ten immunoSEQ deep assay plates held the unsorted PBMC DNA. Clones were sequenced by immunoSEQ multiplex PCR, and TCRdb holds only the in-frame ones, with some missing. The sample includes roughly 500,000 clones, around 74% of them seen just once. The V gene lost 5 bases and the J gene lost 4 bases, with 14 bases spanning the gap. The CDR3 has 15 residues. CDR1 is SGHTA and CDR2 is FQGNSA in the germline V gene. Among the donors, all were Caucasian adults who lived in Nashville, Tennessee. Worth noting for this clone: The antigen is unknown.

V is TRBV7-2 and J is TRBJ2-2, with D perhaps TRBD1 or TRBD2 (6 bases each). The TCR was taken from a middle-aged woman in good health. Some clones in this sample may be carry-over from other donors' samples. Sequencing input: PBMCs. The CDR3 nucleotides read TGTGCCAGCAGCCGGAGGGGGAGTGTCACCGGGGAGCTGTTTTTT. The encoded protein is CASSRRGSVTGELFF.